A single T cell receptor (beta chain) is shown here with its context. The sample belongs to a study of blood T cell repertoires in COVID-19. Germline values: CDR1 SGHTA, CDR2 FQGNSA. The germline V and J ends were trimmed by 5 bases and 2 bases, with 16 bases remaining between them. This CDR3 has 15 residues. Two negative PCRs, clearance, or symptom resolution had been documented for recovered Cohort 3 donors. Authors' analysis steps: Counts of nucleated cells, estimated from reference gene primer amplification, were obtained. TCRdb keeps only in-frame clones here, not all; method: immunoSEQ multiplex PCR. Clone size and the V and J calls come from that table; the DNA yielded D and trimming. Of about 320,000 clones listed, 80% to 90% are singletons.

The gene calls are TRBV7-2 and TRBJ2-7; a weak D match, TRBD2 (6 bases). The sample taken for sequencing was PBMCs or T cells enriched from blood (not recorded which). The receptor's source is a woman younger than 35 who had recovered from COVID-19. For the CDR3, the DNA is TGTGCCAGCAGCGCATCCCCTAGCGAGGCCTACGAGCAGTACTTC. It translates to CASSASPSEAYEQYF.